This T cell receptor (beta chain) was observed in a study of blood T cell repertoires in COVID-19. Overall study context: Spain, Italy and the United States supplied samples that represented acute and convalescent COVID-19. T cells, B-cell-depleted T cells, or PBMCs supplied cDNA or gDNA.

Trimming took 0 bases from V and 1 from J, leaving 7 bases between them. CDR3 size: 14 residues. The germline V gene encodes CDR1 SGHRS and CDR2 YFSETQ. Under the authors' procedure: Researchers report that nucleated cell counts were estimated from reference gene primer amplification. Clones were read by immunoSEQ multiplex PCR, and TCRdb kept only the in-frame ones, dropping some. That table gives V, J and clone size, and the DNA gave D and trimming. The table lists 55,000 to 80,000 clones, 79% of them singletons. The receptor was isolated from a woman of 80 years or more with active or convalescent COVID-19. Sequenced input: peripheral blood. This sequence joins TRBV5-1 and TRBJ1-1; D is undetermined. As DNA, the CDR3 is TGCGCCAGCAGCTTGGACGGCGGGAACACTGAAGCTTTCTTT. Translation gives CASSLDGGNTEAFF.